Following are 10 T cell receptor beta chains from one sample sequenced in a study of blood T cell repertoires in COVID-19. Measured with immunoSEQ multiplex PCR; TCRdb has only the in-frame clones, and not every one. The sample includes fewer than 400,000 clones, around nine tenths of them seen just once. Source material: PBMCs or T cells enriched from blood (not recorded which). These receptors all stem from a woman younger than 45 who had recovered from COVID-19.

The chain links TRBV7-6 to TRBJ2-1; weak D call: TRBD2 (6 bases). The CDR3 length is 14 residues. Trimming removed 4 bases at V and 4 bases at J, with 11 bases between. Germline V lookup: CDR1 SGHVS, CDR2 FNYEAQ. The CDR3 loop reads CASSSGTLYNEQFF. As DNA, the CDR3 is TGTGCCAGCAGCTCCGGGACTCTTTACAATGAGCAGTTCTTC.

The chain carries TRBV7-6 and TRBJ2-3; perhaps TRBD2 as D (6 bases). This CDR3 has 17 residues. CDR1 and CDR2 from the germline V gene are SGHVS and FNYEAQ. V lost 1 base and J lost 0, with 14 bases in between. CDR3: CASSLGGGAGSTDTQYF. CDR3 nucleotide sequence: TGTGCCAGCAGCTTAGGGGGCGGGGCGGGCAGCACAGATACGCAGTATTTT.

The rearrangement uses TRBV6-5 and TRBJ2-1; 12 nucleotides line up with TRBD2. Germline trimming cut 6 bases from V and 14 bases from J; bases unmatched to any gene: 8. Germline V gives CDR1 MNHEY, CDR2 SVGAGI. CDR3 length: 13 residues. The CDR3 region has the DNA TGTGCCAGCAGAACTAGCGGGGGGACGGTTGAGTTCTTC. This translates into CASRTSGGTVEFF.

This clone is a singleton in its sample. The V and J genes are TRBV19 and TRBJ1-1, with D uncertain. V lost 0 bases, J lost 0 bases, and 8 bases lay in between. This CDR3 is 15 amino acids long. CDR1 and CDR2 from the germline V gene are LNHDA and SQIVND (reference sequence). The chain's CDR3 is CASSIDSGMNTEAFF. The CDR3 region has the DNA TGTGCCAGTAGTATAGATAGCGGGATGAACACTGAAGCTTTCTTT.

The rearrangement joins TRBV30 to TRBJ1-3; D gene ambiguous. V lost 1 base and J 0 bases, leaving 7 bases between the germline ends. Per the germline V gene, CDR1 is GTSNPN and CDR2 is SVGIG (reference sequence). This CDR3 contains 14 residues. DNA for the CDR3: TGTGCCTGGAGTGCCACCAGCTCTGGAAACACCATATATTTT. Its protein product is CAWSATSSGNTIYF. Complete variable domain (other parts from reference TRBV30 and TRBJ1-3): SQTIHQWPATLVQPVGSPLSLECTVEGTSNPNLYWYRQAAGRGLQLLFYSVGIGQISSEVPQNLSASRPQDRQFILSSKKLLLSDSGFYLCAWSATSSGNTIYFGEGSWLTVV.

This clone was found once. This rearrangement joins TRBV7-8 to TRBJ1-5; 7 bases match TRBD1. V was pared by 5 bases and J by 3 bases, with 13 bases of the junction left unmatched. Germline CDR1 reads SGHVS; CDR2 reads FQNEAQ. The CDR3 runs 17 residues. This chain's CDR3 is CASSETGRLWTNQPQHF. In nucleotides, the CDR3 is TGTGCCAGCAGCGAGACAGGGAGGTTGTGGACCAATCAGCCCCAGCATTTT.

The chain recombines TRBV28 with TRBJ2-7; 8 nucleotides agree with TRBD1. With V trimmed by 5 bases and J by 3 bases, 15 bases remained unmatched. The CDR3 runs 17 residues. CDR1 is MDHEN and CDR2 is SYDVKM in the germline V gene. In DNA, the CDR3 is TGTGCCAGCAGTCCCCTTTCTCCGGACAGGGCGGGCTACGAGCAGTACTTC. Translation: CASSPLSPDRAGYEQYF.

CDR3 coding DNA: TGTGCCAGCACCCCGAAAGGAGGCTACGAGCAGTACTTC. Its protein product is CASTPKGGYEQYF. The gene calls are TRBV7-9 and TRBJ2-7, with D possibly being TRBD2 (5 bases). This CDR3 spans 13 amino acids. The germline V gene encodes CDR1 SEHNR and CDR2 FQNEAQ (reference sequence). Trimming stripped 7 bases from V and 3 bases from J, with 13 bases between.

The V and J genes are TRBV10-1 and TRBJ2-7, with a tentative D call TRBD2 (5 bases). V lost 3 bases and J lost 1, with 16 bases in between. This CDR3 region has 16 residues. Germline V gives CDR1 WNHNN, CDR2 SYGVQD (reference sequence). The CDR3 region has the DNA TGCGCCAGCAGTGACGAGGCCCGCGGGCTATCCTACGAGCAGTACTTC. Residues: CASSDEARGLSYEQYF.

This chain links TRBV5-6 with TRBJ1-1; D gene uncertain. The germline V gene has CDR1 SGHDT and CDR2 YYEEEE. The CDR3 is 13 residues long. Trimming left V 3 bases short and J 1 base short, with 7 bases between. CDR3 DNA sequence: TGTGCCAGCAGCTGGGCCCCGAACACTGAAGCTTTCTTT. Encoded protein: CASSWAPNTEAFF.